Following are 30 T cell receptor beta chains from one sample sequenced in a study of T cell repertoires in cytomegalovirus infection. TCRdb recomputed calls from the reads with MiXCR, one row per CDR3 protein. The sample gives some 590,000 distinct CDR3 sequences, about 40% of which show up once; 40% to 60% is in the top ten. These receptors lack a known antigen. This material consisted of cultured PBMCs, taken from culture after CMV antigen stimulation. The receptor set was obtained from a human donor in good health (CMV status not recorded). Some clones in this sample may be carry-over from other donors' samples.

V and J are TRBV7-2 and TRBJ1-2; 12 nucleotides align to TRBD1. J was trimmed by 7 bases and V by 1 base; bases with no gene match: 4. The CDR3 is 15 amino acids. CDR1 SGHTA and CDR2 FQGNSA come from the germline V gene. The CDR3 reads CASSLGGTGGSGYTF. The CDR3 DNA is TGTGCCAGCAGCTTAGGGGGGACAGGGGGCAGTGGCTACACCTTC.

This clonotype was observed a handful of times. This chain's CDR3 is CASRRGRGHTEAFF. CDR3 bases: TGTGCCAGCCGTAGGGGGCGCGGGCACACTGAAGCTTTCTTT. The gene calls are TRBV6-1 and TRBJ1-1; 7 bases map to TRBD1. The CDR3 length is 14 residues. The trim removed 8 bases at V and 3 bases at J, leaving 9 bases unmatched. Germline V gives CDR1 MNHNS, CDR2 SASEGT.

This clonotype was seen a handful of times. The CDR3 is CASSALLSSGNTIYF. CDR3 nucleotides: TGTGCCAGCAGCGCCTTACTCAGCTCTGGAAACACCATATATTTT. The gene calls are TRBV6-1 and TRBJ1-3; D unresolved. The V gene lost 6 bases and the J gene lost 0 bases, with 12 bases spanning the gap. The germline V gene encodes CDR1 MNHNS and CDR2 SASEGT. This CDR3 has 15 amino acids.

The CDR3, as DNA: TGTGCCAGCAGTTCTCTAGCGGGGCTGGGGGAGACCCAGTACTTC. Translated, it gives CASSSLAGLGETQYF. The chain employs TRBV6-5 and TRBJ2-5; 9 bases fit TRBD2. The CDR3 consists of 15 residues. Germline V gene sequence: CDR1 MNHEY, CDR2 SVGAGI. V was clipped by 4 bases and J by 5 bases; unmatched bases: 8.

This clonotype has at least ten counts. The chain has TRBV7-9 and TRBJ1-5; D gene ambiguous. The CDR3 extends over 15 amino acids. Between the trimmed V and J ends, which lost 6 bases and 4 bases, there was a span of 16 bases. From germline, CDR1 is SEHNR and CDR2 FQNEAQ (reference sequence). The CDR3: CASRYSPGANQPQHF. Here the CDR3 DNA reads TGTGCCAGCAGATACAGCCCCGGCGCAAATCAGCCCCAGCATTTT.

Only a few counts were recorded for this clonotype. CDR3 nucleotides: TGCGCCAGCAGCCAAGATTCGGCTAGCGGGGGGGTCCAAGAGACCCAGTACTTC. Translating gives CASSQDSASGGVQETQYF. The gene calls are TRBV4-1 and TRBJ2-5; TRBD2 matches at 12 bases. CDR3 length: 18 amino acids. V shed 0 bases, J shed 1 base, and the junction held 6 bases outside the gene matches. The V gene's germline CDR1 is MGHRA and CDR2 YSYEKL.

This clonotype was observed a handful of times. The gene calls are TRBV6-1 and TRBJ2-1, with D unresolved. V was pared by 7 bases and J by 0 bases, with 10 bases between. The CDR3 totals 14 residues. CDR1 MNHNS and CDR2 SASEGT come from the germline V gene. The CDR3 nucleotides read TGTGCCAGCATTCAGGCAATCTCCTACAATGAGCAGTTCTTC. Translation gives CASIQAISYNEQFF.

This CDR3 reads CASKVPPYEQYF. The CDR3 DNA follows: TGTGCCAGCAAGGTACCACCCTACGAGCAGTACTTC. The J gene is TRBJ2-7, the V gene TRBV7-2; D is undetermined. The V and J ends lost 7 bases and 2 bases respectively, with 9 bases between them. Germline CDR1 is SGHTA and CDR2 is FQGNSA. The CDR3 extends over 12 amino acids.

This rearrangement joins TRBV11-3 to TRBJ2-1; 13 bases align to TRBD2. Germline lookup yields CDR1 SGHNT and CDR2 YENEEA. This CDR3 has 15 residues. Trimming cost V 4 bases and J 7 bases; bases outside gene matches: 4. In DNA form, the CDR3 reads TGTGCCAGCAGCTCGGGGACTAGCGGGATGAATGAGCAGTTCTTC. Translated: CASSSGTSGMNEQFF.

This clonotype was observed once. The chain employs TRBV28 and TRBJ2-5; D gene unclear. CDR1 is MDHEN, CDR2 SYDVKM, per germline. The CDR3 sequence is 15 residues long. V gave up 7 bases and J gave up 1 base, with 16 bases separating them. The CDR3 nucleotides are TGTGCCAGCAAAAAGGAGTTTGGTGGCCAAGAGACCCAGTACTTC. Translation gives CASKKEFGGQETQYF.

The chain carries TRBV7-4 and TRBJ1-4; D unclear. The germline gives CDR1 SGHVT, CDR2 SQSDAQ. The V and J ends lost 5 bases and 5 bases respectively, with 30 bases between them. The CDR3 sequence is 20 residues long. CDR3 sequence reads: CASSPGQVFGLKKGNEKLFF. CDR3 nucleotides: TGTGCCAGCAGCCCAGGCCAAGTGTTCGGCCTGAAGAAAGGGAATGAAAAACTGTTTTTT.

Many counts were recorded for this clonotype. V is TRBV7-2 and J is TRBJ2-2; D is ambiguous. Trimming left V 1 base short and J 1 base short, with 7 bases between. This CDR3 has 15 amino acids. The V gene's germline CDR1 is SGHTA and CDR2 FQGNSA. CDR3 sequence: CASSLVAGNTGELFF. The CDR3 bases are TGTGCCAGCAGCTTAGTGGCAGGGAACACCGGGGAGCTGTTTTTT.

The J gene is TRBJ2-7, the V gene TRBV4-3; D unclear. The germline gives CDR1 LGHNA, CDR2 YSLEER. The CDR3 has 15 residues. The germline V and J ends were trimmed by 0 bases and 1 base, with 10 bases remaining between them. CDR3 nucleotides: TGCGCCAGCAGCCAAGATCGGCAGGAATCCTACGAGCAGTACTTC. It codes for CASSQDRQESYEQYF.

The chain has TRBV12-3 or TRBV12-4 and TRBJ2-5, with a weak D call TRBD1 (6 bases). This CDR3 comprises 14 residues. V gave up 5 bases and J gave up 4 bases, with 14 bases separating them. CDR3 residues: CASSPAGVSETQYF. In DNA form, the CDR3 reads TGTGCCAGCAGTCCCGCAGGGGTATCAGAGACCCAGTACTTC.

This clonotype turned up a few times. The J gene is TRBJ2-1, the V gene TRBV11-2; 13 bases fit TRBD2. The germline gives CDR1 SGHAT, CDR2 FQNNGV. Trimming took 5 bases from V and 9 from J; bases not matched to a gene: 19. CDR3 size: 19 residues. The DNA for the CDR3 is TGTGCCAGCAGCCCTCGCACCCGACTAGCGGGGGGACCAATCTTTGAGCAGTTCTTC. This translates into CASSPRTRLAGGPIFEQFF. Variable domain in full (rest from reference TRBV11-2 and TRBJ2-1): EAGVAQSPRYKIIEKRQSVAFWCNPISGHATLYWYQQILGQGPKLLIQFQNNGVVDDSQLPKDRFSAERLKGVDSTLKIQPAKLEDSAVYLCASSPRTRLAGGPIFEQFFGPGTRLTVL.

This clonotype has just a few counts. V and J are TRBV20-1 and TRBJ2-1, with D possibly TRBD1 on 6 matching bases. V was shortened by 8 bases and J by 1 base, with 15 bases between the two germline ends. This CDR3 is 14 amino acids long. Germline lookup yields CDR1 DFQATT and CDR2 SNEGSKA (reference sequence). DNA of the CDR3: TGCAGTCCCCGAGGGACAAATTCCTACAATGAGCAGTTCTTC. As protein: CSPRGTNSYNEQFF.

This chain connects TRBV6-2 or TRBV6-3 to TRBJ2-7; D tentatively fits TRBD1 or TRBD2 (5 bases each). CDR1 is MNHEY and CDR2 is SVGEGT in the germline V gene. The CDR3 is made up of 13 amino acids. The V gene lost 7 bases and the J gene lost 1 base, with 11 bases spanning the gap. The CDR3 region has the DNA TGTGCCAGCACAATCGGGACGTCCTACGAGCAGTACTTC. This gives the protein CASTIGTSYEQYF.

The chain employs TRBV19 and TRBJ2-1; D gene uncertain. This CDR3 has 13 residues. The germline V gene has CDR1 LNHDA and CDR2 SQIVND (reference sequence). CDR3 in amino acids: CASAGVSYNEQFF. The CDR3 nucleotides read TGTGCGTCGGCAGGAGTCTCCTACAATGAGCAGTTCTTC.

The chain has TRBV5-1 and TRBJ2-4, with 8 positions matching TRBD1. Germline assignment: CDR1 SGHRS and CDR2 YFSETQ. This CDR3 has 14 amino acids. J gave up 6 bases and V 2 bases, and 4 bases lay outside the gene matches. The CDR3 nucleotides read TGCGCCAGCAGCTTAAAGACAGGGGTAAACATTCAGTACTTC. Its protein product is CASSLKTGVNIQYF.

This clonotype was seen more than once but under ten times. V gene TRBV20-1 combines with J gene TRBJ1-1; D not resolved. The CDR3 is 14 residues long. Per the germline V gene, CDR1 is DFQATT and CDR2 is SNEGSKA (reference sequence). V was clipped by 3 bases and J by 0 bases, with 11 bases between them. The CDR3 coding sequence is TGCAGTGCTAGCATCGGACGGATGAACACTGAAGCTTTCTTT. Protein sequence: CSASIGRMNTEAFF.

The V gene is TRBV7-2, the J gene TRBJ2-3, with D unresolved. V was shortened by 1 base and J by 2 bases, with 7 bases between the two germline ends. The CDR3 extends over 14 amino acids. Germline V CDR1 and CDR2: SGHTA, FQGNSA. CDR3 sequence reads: CASSLDYVTDTQYF. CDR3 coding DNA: TGTGCCAGCAGCTTAGACTATGTCACAGATACGCAGTATTTT.

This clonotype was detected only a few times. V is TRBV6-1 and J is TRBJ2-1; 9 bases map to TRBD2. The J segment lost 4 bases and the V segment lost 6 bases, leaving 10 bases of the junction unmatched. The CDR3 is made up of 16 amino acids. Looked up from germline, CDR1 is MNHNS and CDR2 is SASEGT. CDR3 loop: CASRPLLAGHYNEQFF. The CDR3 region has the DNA TGTGCCAGCAGGCCCTTACTAGCGGGCCATTACAATGAGCAGTTCTTC.

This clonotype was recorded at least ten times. CDR3 coding DNA: TGTGCCAGCAGCTTGAGGCGCGGGGCGGGGGAGCAGTACTTC. As protein: CASSLRRGAGEQYF. This chain connects TRBV7-2 to TRBJ2-7; D is perhaps TRBD2 (6 bases). Trimming took off 3 bases at V and 7 bases at J, with 16 bases between the two ends. Germline V gene lookup returns CDR1 SGHTA and CDR2 FQGNSA. The CDR3 runs to 14 residues.

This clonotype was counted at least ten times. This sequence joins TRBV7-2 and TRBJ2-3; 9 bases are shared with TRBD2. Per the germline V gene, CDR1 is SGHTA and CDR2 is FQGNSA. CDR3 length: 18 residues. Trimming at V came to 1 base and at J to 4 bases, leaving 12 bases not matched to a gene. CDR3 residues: CASSLVRWAGGKSDTQYF. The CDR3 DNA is TGTGCCAGCAGCTTAGTAAGATGGGCGGGAGGGAAGTCAGATACGCAGTATTTT.

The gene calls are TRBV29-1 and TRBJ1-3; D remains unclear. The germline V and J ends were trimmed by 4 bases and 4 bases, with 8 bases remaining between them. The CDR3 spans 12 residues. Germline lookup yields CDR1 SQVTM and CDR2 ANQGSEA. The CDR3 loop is CSVGTPGNTIYF. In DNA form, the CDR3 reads TGCAGCGTTGGGACCCCCGGAAACACCATATATTTT.

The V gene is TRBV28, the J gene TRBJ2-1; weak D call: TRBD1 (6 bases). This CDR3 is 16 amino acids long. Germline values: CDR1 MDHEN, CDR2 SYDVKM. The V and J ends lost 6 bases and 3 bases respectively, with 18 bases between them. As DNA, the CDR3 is TGTGCCAGCAGACGGAACGCAGGGGTCCTCTACAATGAGCAGTTCTTC. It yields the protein CASRRNAGVLYNEQFF.

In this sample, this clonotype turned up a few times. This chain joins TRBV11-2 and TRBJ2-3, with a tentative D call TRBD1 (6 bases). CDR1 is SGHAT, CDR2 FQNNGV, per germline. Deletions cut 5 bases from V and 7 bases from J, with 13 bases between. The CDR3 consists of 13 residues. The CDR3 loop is CASSHPGAYTQYF. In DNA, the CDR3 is TGTGCCAGCAGCCACCCAGGGGCCTATACGCAGTATTTT.

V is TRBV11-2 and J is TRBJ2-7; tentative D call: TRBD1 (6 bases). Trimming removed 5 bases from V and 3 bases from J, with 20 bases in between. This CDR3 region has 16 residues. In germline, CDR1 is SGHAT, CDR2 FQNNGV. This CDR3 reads CASSRSTGQGYYEQYF. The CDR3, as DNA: TGTGCCAGCAGCCGTTCGACAGGACAAGGGTACTACGAGCAGTACTTC.

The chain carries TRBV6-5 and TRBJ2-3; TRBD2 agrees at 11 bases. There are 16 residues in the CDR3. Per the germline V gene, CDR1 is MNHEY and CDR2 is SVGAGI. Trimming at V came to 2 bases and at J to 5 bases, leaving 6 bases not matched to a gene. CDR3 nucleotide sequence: TGTGCCAGCAGTTACCTAGCGGGGGGCGGGGAAGATACGCAGTATTTT. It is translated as CASSYLAGGGEDTQYF.

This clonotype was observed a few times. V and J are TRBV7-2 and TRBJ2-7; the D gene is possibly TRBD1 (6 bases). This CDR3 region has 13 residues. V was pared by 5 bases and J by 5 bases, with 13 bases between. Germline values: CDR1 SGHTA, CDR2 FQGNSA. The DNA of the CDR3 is TGTGCCAGCAGCCCCTCAGGGGTCGACGAGCAGTACTTC. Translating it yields CASSPSGVDEQYF.